This T cell receptor beta chain was identified in a study of blood T cell repertoires in COVID-19. Germline CDR1 is SGHDN and CDR2 is FVKESK. Trimming cost V 1 base and J 11 bases, with 17 bases left between them. This CDR3 is built from 15 residues. Assay: immunoSEQ multiplex PCR; the TCRdb copy retains only in-frame clones and omits some. The sample holds about 240,000 clones, around 88% seen once. This sequence was found in a woman between 40 and 55 years old with acute COVID-19. The chain joins TRBV14 to TRBJ1-4; D unresolved. The sequenced sample was PBMCs or T cells enriched from blood (not recorded which). Written as DNA, the CDR3 is TGTGCCAGCAGCCAAGGCCCGGGAAGAGGAGGGAAACTGTTTTTT. Its protein product is CASSQGPGRGGKLFF.